This T cell receptor beta chain emerged from a study of T cell clusters in autoimmune cytopenias. The wider study: Healthy donor controls had a mean age of about 53 years and median age of approximately 60 years.

TRB rearrangements were amplified by touch-down multiplex PCR with mixed TRB-A/B primers. TCRdb reprocessed the multiplex PCR reads and reports one entry per CDR3 protein, with no DNA. In total, the table holds more than 12,000 distinct CDR3 sequences. Roughly 38,000 genome equivalents of blood DNA were amplified for TRB. The CDR3 sequence is 11 residues long. CDR1 and CDR2 from the germline V gene are MNHNS and SASEGT. The same data also went into a second study, on T cell repertoires in aging, cancer and after chemotherapy. From that study: No conclusions about immunological memory after chemotherapy can be drawn from the repertoire data.

The chain joins TRBV6-1 to TRBJ2-1; the D call of TRBD1 rests on TCRdb alone, since no DNA is present to check it. Sequenced material: peripheral blood. This TCR was recovered from a human donor in good health. CDR3 region: CAILWGYEQFF.